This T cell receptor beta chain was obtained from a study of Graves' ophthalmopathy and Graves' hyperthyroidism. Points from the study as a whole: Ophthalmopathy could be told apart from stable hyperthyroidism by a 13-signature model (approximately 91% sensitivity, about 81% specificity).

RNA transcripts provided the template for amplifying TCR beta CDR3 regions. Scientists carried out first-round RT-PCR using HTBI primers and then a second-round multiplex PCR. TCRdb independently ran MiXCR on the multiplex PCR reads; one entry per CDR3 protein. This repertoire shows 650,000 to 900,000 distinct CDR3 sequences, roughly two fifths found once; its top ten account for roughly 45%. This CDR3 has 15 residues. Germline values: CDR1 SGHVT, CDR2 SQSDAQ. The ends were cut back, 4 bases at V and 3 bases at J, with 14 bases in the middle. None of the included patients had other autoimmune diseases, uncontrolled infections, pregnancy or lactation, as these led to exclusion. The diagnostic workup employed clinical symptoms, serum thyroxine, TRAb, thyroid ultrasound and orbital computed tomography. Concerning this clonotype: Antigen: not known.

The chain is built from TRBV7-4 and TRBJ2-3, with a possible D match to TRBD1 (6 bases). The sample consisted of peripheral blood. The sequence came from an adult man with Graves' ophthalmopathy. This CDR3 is CASSSGQIDTDTQYF. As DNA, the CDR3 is TGTGCCAGCAGCTCAGGACAGATTGATACAGATACGCAGTATTTT.